Below, 5 T cell receptor beta chains from the same sample are listed, as sequenced in a study of identifying expanded T cells in peripheral blood. Here immunoSEQ multiplex PCR was the method, and the copy in TCRdb shows in-frame clones only, minus some. This table has about 110,000 clones, about 89% appearing once. The sequenced sample consisted of blood. Every receptor here comes from a person aged 18-70 years in good health.

The chain recombines TRBV4-2 with TRBJ2-3; 10 nucleotides match TRBD2. The CDR3 contains 16 residues. Unmatched junction bases numbered 12, after V lost 4 bases and J lost 8 bases. Germline V gives CDR1 LGHNA, CDR2 YNFKEQ. The CDR3 sequence is CASSPSTSGDISTQYF. CDR3 bases: TGTGCCAGCAGCCCGTCCACTAGCGGGGACATTTCTACGCAGTATTTT.

The chain employs TRBV6-5 and TRBJ2-3, with no clear D. This CDR3 comprises 11 residues. With 2 bases removed from V and 5 bases from J, the gap between germline ends came to 2 bases. The germline CDR1 and CDR2 sequences are MNHEY and SVGAGI. Written as DNA, the CDR3 is TGTGCCAGCAGTTACGGAGATACGCAGTATTTT. Residues: CASSYGDTQYF.

The V and J genes are TRBV15 and TRBJ2-5; 10 bases are a match to TRBD1. The trim removed 5 bases at V and 5 bases at J, leaving 8 bases unmatched. CDR3 length: 15 residues. CDR1 is LNHNV and CDR2 is YYDKDF in the germline V gene (reference sequence). The CDR3 coding sequence is TGTGCCACCAGCCCCGGGACAGGGGTGAGGGAGACCCAGTACTTC. Translated, it gives CATSPGTGVRETQYF.

V and J are TRBV4-2 and TRBJ1-5; D is uncertain. The CDR3 length is 13 residues. Trimming took off 6 bases at V and 5 bases at J, with 11 bases between the two ends. Germline CDR1 LGHNA, CDR2 YNFKEQ. CDR3 loop: CASRGNYYQPQHF. CDR3 in DNA: TGTGCCAGCAGGGGTAATTATTATCAGCCCCAGCATTTT.

V and J are TRBV5-6 and TRBJ2-4, with 9 bases aligning to TRBD2. The germline V gene has CDR1 SGHDT and CDR2 YYEEEE. V lost 2 bases to trimming and J lost 7 bases; unmatched junction nucleotides: 7. The CDR3 sequence is 15 residues long. CDR3 sequence: CASSFPGTSRNIQYF. CDR3 nucleotides: TGTGCCAGCAGCTTCCCTGGGACTAGCCGCAACATTCAGTACTTC. Drawing the rest from reference TRBV5-6 and TRBJ2-4, the complete variable domain is DAGVTQSPTHLIKTRGQQVTLRCSPKSGHDTVSWYQQALGQGPQFIFQYYEEEERQRGNFPDRFSGHQFPNYSSELNVNALLLGDSALYLCASSFPGTSRNIQYFGAGTRLSVL.